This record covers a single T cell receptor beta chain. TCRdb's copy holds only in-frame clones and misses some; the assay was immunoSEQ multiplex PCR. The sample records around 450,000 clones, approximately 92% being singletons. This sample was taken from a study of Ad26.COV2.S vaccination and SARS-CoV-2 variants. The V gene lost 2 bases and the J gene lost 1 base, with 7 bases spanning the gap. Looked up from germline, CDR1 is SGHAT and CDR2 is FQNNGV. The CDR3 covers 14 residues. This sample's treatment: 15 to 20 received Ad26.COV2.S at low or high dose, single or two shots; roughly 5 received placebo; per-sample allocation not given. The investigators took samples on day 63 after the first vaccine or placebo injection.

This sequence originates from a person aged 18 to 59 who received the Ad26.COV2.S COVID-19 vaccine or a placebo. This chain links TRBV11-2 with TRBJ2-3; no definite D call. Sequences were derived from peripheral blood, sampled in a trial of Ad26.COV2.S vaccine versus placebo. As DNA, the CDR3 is TGTGCCAGCAGCTTACCCGTAGGCACAGATACGCAGTATTTT. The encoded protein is CASSLPVGTDTQYF.